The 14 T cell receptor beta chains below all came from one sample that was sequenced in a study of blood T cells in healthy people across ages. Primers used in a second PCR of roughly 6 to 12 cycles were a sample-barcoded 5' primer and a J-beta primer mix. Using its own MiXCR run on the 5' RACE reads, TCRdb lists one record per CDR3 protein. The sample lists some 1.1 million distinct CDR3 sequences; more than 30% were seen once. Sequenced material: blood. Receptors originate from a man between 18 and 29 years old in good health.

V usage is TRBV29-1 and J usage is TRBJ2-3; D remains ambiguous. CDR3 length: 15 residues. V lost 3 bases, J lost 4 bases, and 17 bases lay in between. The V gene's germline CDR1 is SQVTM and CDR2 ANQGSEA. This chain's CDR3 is CSVECSMKAPDTQYF. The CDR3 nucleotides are TGCAGCGTTGAGTGCTCCATGAAAGCCCCAGATACGCAGTATTTT.

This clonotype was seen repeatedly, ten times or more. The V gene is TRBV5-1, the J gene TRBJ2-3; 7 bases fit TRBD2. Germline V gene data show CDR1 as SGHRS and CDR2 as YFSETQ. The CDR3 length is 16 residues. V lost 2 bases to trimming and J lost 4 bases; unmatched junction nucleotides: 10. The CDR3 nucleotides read TGCGCCAGCAGCTTAGCGGGGAGCGGGGACCCAGATACGCAGTATTTT. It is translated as CASSLAGSGDPDTQYF. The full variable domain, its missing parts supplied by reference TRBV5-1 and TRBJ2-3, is KAGVTQTPRYLIKTRGQQVTLSCSPISGHRSVSWYQQTPGQGLQFLFEYFSETQRNKGNFPGRFSGRQFSNSRSEMNVSTLELGDSALYLCASSLAGSGDPDTQYFGPGTRLTVL.

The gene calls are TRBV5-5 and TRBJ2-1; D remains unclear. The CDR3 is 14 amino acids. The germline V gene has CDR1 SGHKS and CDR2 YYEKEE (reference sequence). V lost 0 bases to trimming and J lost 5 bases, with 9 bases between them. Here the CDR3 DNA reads TGTGCCAGCAGCTTGGAGCCAGGTAACAATGAGCAGTTCTTC. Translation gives CASSLEPGNNEQFF.

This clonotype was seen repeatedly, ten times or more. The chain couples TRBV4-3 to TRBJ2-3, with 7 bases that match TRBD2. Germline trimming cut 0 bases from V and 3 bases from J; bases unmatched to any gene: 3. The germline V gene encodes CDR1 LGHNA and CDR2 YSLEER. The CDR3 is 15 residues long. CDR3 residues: CASSQDGGETDTQYF. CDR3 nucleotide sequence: TGCGCCAGCAGCCAAGATGGGGGGGAGACAGATACGCAGTATTTT.

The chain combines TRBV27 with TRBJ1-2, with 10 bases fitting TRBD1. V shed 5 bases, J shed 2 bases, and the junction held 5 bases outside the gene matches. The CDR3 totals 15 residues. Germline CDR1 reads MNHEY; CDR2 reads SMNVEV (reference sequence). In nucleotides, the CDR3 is TGTGCCAGCAGTACTAGGGACAGGGGAAACTATGGCTACACCTTC. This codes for CASSTRDRGNYGYTF.

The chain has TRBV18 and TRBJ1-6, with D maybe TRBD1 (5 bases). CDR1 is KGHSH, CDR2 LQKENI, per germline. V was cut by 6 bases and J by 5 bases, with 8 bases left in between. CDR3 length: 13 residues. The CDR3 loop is CASSGPNNSPLHF. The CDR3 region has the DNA TGTGCCAGCTCGGGACCGAATAATTCACCCCTCCACTTT.

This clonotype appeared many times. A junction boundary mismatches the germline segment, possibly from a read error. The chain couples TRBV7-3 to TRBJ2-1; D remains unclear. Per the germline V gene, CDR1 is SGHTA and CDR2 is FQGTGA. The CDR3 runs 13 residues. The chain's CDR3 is CASSLTSNNEQFF. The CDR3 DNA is TGTGCCAGCAGCTTAACCTCCAACAATGAGCAGTTCTTC.

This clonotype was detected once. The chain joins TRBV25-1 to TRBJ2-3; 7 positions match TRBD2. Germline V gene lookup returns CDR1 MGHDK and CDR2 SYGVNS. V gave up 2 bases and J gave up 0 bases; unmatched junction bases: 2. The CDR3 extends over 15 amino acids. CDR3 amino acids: CASSEGEGSTDTQYF. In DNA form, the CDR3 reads TGTGCCAGCAGTGAAGGGGAGGGGAGCACAGATACGCAGTATTTT.

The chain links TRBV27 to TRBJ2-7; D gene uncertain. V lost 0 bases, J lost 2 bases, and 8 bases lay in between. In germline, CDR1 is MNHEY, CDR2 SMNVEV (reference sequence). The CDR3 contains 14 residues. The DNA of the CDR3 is TGTGCCAGCAGTTTATCCCTCCCCGCCTACGAGCAGTACTTC. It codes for CASSLSLPAYEQYF.

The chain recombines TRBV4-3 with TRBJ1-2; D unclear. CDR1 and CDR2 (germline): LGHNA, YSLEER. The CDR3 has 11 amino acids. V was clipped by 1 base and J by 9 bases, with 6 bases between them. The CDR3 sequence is CASSQAARYTF. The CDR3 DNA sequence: TGCGCCAGCAGCCAAGCCGCCCGCTACACCTTC.

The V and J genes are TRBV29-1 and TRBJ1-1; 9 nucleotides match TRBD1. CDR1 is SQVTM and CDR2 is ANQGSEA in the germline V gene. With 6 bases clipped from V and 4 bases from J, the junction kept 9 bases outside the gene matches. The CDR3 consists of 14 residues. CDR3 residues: CSVNLGTGFTEAFF. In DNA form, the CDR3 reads TGCAGCGTGAACCTCGGGACAGGGTTCACTGAAGCTTTCTTT.

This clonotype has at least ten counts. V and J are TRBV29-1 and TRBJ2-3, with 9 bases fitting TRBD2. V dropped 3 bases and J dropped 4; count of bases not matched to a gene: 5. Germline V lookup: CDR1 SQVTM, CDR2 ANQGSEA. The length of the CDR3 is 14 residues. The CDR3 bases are TGCAGCGTTGACCTAGCGGGGCGCGCAGATACGCAGTATTTT. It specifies CSVDLAGRADTQYF.

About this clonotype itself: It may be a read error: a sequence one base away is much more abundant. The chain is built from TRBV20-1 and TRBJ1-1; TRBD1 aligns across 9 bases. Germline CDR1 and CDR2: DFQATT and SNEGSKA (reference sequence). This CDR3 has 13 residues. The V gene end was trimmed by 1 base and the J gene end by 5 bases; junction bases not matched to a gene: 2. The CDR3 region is CSARGTGETEAFF. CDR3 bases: TGCAGTGCTAGAGGGACAGGGGAAACTGAAGCTTTCTTT.

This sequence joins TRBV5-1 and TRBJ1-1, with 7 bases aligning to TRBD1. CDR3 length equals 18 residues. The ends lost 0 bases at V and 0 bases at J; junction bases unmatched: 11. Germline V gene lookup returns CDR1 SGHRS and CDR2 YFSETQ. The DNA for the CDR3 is TGCGCCAGCAGCTTGGGCTTCCGGGACAGCCTAATGAACACTGAAGCTTTCTTT. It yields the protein CASSLGFRDSLMNTEAFF.